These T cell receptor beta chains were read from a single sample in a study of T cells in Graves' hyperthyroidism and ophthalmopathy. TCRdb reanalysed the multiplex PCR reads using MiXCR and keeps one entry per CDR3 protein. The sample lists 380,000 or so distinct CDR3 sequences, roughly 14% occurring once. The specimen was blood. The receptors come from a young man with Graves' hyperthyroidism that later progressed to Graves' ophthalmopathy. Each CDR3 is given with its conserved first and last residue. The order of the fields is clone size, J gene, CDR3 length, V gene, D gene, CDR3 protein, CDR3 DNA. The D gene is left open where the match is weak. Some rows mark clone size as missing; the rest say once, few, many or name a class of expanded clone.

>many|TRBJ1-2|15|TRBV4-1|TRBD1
CASSHWTGSNYGYTF
TGCGCCAGCAGCCATTGGACAGGCAGTAACTATGGCTACACCTTC
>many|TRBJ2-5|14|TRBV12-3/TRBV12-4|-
CASSLGGDWETQYF
TGTGCCAGCAGTTTAGGAGGGGACTGGGAGACCCAGTACTTC
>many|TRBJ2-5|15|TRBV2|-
CASQTDRSQPWTQYF
TGTGCCAGCCAAACTGACAGGTCCCAACCTTGGACCCAGTACTTC
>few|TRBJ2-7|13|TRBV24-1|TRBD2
CATRARGAPEQYF
TGTGCCACCAGGGCGCGGGGGGCGCCTGAGCAGTACTTC
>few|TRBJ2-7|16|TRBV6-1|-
CASSDRGLQRIYEQYF
TGTGCCAGCAGTGACAGAGGACTCCAACGCATCTACGAGCAGTACTTC
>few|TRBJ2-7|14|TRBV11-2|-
CASSFPGISYEQYF
TGTGCCAGCAGCTTCCCAGGGATATCCTACGAGCAGTACTTC
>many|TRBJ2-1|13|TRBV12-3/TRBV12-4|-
CASSYSGENEQFF
TGTGCCAGCAGCTATTCGGGAGAAAATGAGCAGTTCTTC
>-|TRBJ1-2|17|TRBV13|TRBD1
CASSLGVGTETNYGYTF
TGTGCCAGCAGCTTAGGTGTGGGGACAGAAACTAACTATGGCTACACCTTC
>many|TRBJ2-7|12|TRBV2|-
CASSAETQGQYF
TGTGCCAGCAGTGCTGAGACCCAGGGGCAGTACTTC
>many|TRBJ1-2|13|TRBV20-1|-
CSARVVQYYGYTF
TGCAGTGCTAGAGTAGTACAGTATTATGGCTACACCTTC
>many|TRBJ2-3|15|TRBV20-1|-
CSARDSAFFTDTQYF
TGCAGTGCTAGAGATAGCGCCTTTTTCACAGATACGCAGTATTTT
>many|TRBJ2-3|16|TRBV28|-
CASSAPVGASTDTQYF
TGTGCCAGCAGTGCCCCTGTCGGGGCCAGCACAGATACGCAGTATTTT
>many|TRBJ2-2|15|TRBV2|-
CASSLEGSMAGELFF
TGTGCCAGCAGTCTAGAGGGATCTATGGCAGGGGAGCTGTTTTTT
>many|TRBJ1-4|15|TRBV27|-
CASSQMGATNEKLFF
TGTGCCAGCAGCCAAATGGGAGCAACTAATGAAAAACTGTTTTTT
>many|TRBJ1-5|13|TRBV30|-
CAWSHSPNQPQHF
TGTGCCTGGTCCCACAGCCCCAATCAGCCCCAGCATTTT
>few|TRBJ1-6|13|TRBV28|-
CASTDRNNSPLHF
TGTGCCAGCACCGACAGGAATAATTCACCCCTCCACTTT
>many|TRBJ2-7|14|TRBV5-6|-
CASSLAGESYEQYF
TGTGCCAGCAGCTTGGCAGGGGAATCCTACGAGCAGTACTTC
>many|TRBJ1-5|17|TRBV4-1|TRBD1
CASSQVITGVGNQPQHF
TGCGCCAGCAGCCAAGTTATAACAGGGGTGGGCAATCAGCCCCAGCATTTT